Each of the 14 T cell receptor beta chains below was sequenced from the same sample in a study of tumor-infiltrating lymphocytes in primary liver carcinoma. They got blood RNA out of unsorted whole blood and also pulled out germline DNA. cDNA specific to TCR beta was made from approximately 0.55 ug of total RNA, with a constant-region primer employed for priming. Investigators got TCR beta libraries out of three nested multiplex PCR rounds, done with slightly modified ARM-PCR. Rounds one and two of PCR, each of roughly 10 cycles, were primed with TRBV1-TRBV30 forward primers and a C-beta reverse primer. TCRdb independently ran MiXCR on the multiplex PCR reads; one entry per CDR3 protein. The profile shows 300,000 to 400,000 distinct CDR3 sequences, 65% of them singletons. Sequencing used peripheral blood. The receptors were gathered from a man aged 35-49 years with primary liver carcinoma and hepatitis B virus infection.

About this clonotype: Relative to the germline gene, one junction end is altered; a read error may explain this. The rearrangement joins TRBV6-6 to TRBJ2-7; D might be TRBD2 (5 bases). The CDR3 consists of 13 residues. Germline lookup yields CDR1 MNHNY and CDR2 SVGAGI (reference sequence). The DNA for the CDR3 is TGTGTCAGCGAGGGATCGCTTGATCCGGAGCAGTACTTC. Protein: CVSEGSLDPEQYF.

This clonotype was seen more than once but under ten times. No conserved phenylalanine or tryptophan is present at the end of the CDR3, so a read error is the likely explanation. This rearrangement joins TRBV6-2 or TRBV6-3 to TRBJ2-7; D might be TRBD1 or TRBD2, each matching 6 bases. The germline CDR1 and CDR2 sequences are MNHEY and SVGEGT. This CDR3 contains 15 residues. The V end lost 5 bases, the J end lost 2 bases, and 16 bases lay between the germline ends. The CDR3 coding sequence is TGTGCCAGCAGTCCTTCGAGGGGGGACCCCTACGAGCAGTACATC. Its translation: CASSPSRGDPYEQYI.

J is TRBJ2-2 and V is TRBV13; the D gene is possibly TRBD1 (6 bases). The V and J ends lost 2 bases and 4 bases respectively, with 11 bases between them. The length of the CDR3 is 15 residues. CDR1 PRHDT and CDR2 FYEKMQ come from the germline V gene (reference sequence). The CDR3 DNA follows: TGTGCCAGCAGCTTATGGGGGCTGAGCACCGGGGAGCTGTTTTTT. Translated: CASSLWGLSTGELFF.

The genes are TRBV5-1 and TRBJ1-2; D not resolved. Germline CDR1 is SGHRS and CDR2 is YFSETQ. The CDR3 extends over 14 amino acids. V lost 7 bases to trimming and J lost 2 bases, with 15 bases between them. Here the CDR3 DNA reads TGCGCCAGCGACCCGGACGGCGGAAACTATGGCTACACCTTC. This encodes CASDPDGGNYGYTF.

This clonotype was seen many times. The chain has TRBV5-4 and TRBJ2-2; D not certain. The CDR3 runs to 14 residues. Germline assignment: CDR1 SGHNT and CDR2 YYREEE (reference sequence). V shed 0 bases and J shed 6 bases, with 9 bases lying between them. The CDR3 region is CASSLGGNPGELFF. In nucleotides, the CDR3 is TGTGCCAGCAGCTTGGGCGGAAACCCCGGGGAGCTGTTTTTT.

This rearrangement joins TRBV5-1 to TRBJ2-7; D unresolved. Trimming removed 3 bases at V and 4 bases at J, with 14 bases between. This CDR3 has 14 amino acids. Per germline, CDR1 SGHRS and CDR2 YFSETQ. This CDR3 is CASSSDLNSYEQYF. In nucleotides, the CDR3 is TGCGCCAGCAGCTCCGACCTTAATAGTTACGAGCAGTACTTC.

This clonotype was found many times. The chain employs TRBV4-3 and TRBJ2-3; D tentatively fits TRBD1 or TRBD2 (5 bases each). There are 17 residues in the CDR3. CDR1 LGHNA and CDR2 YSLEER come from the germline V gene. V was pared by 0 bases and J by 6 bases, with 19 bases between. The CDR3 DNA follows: TGCGCCAGCAGCCAAGATGGCGGTAGGGGAGTCGCTGATACGCAGTATTTT. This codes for CASSQDGGRGVADTQYF.

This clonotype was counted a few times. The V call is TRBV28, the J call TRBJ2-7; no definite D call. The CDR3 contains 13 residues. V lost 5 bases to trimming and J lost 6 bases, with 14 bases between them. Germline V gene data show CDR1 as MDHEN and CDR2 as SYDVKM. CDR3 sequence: CASSILRVPEQYF. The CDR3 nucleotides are TGTGCCAGCAGTATCCTTAGGGTACCCGAGCAGTACTTC.

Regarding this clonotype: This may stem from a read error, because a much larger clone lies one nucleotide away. CDR3: CVSSPREQYGYTF. Written as DNA, the CDR3 is TGTGTCAGCAGCCCCAGAGAACAGTATGGCTACACCTTC. The rearrangement links TRBV4-2 to TRBJ1-2; D remains unclear. This CDR3 comprises 13 residues. From germline, CDR1 is LGHNA and CDR2 YNFKEQ.

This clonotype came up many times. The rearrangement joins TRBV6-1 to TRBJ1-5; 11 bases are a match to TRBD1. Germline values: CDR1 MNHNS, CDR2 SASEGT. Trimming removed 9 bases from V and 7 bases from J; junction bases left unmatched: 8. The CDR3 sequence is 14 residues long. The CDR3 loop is CASTGQGGTQPQHF. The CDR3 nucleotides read TGTGCCAGTACGGGACAGGGGGGAACGCAGCCCCAGCATTTT.

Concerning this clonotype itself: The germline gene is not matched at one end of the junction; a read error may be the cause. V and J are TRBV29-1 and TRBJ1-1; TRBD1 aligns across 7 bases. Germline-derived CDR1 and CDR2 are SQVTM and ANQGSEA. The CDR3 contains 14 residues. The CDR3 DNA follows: TGCAGCGTTGCAGTGACAGGGTTTAACACTGAAGCTTCCTTT. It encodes CSVAVTGFNTEASF.

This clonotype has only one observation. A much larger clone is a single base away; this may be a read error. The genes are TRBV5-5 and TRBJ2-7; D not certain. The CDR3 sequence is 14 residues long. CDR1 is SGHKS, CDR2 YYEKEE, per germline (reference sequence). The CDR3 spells CTSSLVGRPWEQYF. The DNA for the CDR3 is TGTACCAGCAGCTTGGTGGGAAGACCTTGGGAGCAGTACTTC.

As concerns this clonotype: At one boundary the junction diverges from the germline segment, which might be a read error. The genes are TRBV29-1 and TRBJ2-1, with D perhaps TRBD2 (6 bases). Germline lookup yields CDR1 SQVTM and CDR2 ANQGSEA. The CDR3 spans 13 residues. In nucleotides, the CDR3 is TGCAGCGTACTAGTGGGAGGATTCGATGAGCAGTTATTC. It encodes CSVLVGGFDEQLF.

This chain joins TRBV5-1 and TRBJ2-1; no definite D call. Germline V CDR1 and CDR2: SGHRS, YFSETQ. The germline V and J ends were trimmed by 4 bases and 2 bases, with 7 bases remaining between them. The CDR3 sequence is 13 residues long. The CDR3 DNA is TGCGCCAGCAGCAGGCCCCCCTACAATGAGCAGTTCTTC. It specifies CASSRPPYNEQFF. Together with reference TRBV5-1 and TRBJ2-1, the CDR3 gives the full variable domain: KAGVTQTPRYLIKTRGQQVTLSCSPISGHRSVSWYQQTPGQGLQFLFEYFSETQRNKGNFPGRFSGRQFSNSRSEMNVSTLELGDSALYLCASSRPPYNEQFFGPGTRLTVL.